The sample holds many counts of the clone carrying this TCR beta chain. These data are taken from a study of metastatic and nonmetastatic thyroid tumors. Whole-study context: The comparison covered peripheral blood and tumor or nodule tissue in malignant and benign thyroid patients.

None of the patients had undergone any treatment ahead of thyroid surgery. Trimming took off 5 bases at V and 0 bases at J, with 5 bases between the two ends. CDR3 size: 13 residues. In the authors' workflow: Clinicopathological groups differed in CDR3, with these differences serving to build a distant-metastasis classifier for papillary thyroid cancer. TCRdb reanalyzed the PCR reads with MiXCR. The V and J calls were not made by the authors but by TCRdb's processing. The data show roughly 34,000 clones, about a fifth seen once. The genes are TRBV12-3 or TRBV12-4 and TRBJ1-5, with D possibly TRBD1 on 5 matching bases. The receptor was derived from a male donor with papillary thyroid cancer or a benign thyroid nodule (not recorded which). Some clones in this sample may be carry-over from other donors' samples. The sample consisted of tumor tissue. The CDR3: CASSQGSNQPQHF. Here the CDR3 DNA reads TGTGCCAGCAGTCAGGGTAGCAATCAGCCCCAGCATTTT.